This T cell receptor beta chain is drawn from a study of blood T cells in healthy people across ages (dated by TCRdb to about 2015). Background for the entire study: Template switching captured roughly one uniquely barcoded TCR beta cDNA molecule per two T cells in model experiments. Age-related changes in TCR beta repertoire diversity were measured in the study by deep sequencing normalized with unique cDNA molecular identifiers. Four age groups were formed from the donors: young (average approximately 15 years), middle-aged (just under 40), aged (roughly 59) and long-lived (around 82). To avoid experimental bias, donors of different ages were distributed randomly across sequencing lanes. Using the same blood draw, the study looked at two additional independent replicas of 1 million unique cDNA reads for two donors, one aged 18 to 29 and the other aged 80 or older.

The library was generated by 5' RACE. Sequencing relied on an Illumina HiSeq 2500. A second roughly 6 to 11 cycle PCR used a sample-barcoded 5' primer and a J-beta primer mix. Each TCR beta cDNA molecule received a unique molecular identifier from a template-switch 5' adaptor carrying 12 random nucleotides. Each sample yielded at least 3 million CDR3-containing paired-end reads. All of the RNA was converted into first-strand cDNA using the Mint cDNA synthesis kit, with a TRBC-specific oligonucleotide serving as the primer. After uracil-DNA glycosylase treatment, a first 18-cycle PCR used universal primers M1SS and BC2_uni_R on all cDNA. The paper's data handling went like this. For normalization, 1 million high-quality reads were randomly selected from each sample, with every read carrying a distinct molecular identifier. Reads sharing molecular identifiers were discarded rather than binned into consensus sequences. MiTCR, with a Q25 quality threshold and the strictest error-elimination algorithm, was used for CDR3 identification, clonotype clustering and error correction. A nonparametric unseen species model with Euler transformation was used to estimate lower-bound total TCR beta diversity. TCRdb ran its own pipeline on the public reads, namely fastp trimming at Q25 and MiXCR clone calling, and kept in-frame beta chains. Rows with a matching CDR3 protein are joined into one entry that keeps the most common DNA and genes. TCRdb, not the original authors, processed these V and J calls. Present in this sample are 1.5 million to 2 million distinct CDR3 sequences, less than 50% of which were seen just once. Together, the top ten hold over 2% of the sample.

The roughly 37 donors, aged about 6 to 100 years, were systemically healthy Caucasian individuals from Russia. Approximately 9.3 milliliters of peripheral blood were drawn from each donor into EDTA-treated Vacutainer tubes. PBMCs were isolated by Ficoll-Paque density-gradient centrifugation, with at least 7 million obtained per sample. Total RNA, at least 6 micrograms per sample, was extracted from PBMCs with Trizol reagent. The percentages of naive CD45RAhigh/CD27high T cells were determined by flow cytometry on a PBMC aliquot from every donor. CDR3 length: 14 amino acids, cysteine to phenylalanine. Solely the CDR3 DNA is kept, with 42 bases framed from the first base. Reading the germline V gene gives CDR1 MGHRA and CDR2 YSYEKL. V is clipped by 4 bases and J by 8 bases, and the sequence between their germline boundaries is 17 bases long. Study-wide findings and limitations: Estimates of total diversity based on one million sequenced T cells were considered lower bounds and underestimates. The long-lived group showed more naive CD4+ T cells, fewer expanded clones and increased TCR diversity than the aged group, suggesting age selection. Observed TCR beta diversity correlated strongly with the percentage of naive T cells measured by flow cytometry. Observed TCR beta diversity per million T cells fell roughly linearly with age, and a significant reduction was already apparent by age about 43. Conclusive comparison of naive and antigen-experienced compartments was prevented by the profiling of bulk unsorted PBMCs. Because donor CMV infection status was unknown, age-related changes in expanded clonotypes were potentially confounded.

Concerning this clonotype: Its antigen target is currently unknown. Base quality data are lacking; no much larger clone is found one base away.

Sequenced sample: blood. The chain is made from TRBV4-1 and TRBJ1-2; the D gene is unclear. This sequence originates from a woman aged 40 to 49 in good health. Here is the DNA: TGCGCCAGCAGCCGCATTGGGGAAGCTTACGGCTACACCTTC. Protein translation: CASSRIGEAYGYTF.